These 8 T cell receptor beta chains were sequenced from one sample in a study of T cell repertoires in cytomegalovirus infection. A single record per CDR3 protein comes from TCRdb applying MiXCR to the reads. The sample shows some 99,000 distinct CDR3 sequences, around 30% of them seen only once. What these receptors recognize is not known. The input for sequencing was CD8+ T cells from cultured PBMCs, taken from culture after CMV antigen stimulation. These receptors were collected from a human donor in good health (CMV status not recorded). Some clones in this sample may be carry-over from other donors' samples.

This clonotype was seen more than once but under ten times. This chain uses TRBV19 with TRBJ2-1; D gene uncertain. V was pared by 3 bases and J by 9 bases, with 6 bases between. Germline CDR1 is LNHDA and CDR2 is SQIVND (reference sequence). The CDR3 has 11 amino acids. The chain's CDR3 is CASSIPSEQFF. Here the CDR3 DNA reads TGTGCCAGTAGTATTCCCAGTGAGCAGTTCTTC.

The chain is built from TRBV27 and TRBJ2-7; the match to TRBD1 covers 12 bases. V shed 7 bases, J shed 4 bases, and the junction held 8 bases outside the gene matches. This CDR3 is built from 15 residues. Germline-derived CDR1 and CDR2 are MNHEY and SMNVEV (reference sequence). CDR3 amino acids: CASTPGTGGWYEQYF. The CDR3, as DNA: TGTGCCAGCACCCCAGGGACAGGGGGCTGGTACGAGCAGTACTTC.

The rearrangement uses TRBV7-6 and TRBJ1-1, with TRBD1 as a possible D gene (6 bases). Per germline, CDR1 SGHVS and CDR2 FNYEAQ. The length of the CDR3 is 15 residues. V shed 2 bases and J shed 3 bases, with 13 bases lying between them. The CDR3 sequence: CASSLRGQRDTEAFF. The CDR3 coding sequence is TGTGCCAGCAGCTTAAGGGGACAAAGGGACACTGAAGCTTTCTTT.

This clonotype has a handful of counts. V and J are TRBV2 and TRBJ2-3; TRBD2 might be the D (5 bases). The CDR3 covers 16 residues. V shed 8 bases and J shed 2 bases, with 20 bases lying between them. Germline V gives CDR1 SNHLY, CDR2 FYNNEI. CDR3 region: CASPGRITLITDTQYF. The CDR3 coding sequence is TGTGCCAGCCCGGGGAGAATAACACTCATCACAGATACGCAGTATTTT.

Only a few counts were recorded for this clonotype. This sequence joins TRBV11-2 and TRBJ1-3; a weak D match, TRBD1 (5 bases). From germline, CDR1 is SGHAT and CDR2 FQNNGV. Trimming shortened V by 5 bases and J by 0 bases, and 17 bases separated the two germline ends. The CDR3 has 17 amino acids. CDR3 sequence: CASSGQGTPSSGNTIYF. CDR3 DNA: TGTGCCAGCAGCGGGCAGGGTACCCCGAGCTCTGGAAACACCATATATTTT.

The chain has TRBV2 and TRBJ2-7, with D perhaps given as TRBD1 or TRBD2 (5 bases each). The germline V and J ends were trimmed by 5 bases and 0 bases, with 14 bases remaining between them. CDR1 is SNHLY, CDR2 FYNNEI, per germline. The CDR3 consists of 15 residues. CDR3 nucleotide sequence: TGTGCCAGCAGTCCCTCCGGGACGGGCTCCTACGAGCAGTACTTC. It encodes CASSPSGTGSYEQYF.

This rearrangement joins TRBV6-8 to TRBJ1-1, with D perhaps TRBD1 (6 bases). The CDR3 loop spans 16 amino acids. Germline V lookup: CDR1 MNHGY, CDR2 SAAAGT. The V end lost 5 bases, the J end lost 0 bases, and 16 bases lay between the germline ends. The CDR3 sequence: CASSPCGQLVNTEAFF. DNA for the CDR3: TGTGCCAGCAGTCCCTGTGGACAGTTAGTGAACACTGAAGCTTTCTTT.

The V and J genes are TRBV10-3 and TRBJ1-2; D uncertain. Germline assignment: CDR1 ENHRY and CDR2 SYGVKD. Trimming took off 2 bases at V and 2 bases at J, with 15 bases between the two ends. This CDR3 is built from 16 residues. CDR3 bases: TGTGCCATCAGTGAGGGGCCACACGGGTCCAACTATGGCTACACCTTC. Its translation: CAISEGPHGSNYGYTF.